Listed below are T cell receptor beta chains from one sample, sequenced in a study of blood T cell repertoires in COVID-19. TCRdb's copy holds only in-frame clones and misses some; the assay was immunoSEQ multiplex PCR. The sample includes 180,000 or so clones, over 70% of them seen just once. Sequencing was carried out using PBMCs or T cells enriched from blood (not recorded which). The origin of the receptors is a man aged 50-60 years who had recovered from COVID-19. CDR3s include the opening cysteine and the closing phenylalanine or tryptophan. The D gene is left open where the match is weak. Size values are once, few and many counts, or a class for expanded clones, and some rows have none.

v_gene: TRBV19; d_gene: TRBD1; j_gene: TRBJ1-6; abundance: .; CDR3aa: CASSKGTGVSPLHF; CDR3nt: TGTGCCAGTAGTAAGGGGACAGGGGTTTCACCCCTCCACTTT
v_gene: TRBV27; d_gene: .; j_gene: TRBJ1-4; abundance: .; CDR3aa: CASRKTPTNEKLFF; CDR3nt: TGTGCCAGCAGGAAGACACCAACTAATGAAAAACTGTTTTTT
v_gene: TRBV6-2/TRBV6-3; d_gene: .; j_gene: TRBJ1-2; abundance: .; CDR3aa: CASSYSGTTLGLNYGYTF; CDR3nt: TGTGCCAGCAGTTACTCCGGGACAACTCTAGGCCTTAACTATGGCTACACCTTC
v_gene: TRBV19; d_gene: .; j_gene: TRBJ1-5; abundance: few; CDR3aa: CASTQTGTNQPQHF; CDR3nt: TGTGCCAGTACCCAAACAGGGACGAATCAGCCCCAGCATTTT
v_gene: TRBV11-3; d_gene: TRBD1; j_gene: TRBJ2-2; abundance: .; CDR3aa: CASSLTGSDSGELFF; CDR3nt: TGTGCCAGCAGCTTGACAGGGAGTGACTCCGGGGAGCTGTTTTTT
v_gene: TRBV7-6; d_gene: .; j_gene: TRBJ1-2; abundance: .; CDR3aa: CASSLAPEGGYGYTF; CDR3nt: TGTGCCAGCAGCTTAGCGCCGGAGGGCGGCTATGGCTACACCTTC
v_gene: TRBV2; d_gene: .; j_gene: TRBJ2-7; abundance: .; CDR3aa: CASSGRDNSYEQYF; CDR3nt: TGTGCCAGCAGCGGCCGGGACAACTCCTACGAGCAGTACTTC
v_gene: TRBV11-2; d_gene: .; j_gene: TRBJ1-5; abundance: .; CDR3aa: CASSLGLAPNQPQHF; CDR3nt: TGTGCCAGCAGCTTAGGACTTGCGCCTAACCAGCCCCAGCATTTT
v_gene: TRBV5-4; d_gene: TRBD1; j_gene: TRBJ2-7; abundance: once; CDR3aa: CASSSEGQRLSYEQYF; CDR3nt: TGTGCCAGCAGCTCTGAGGGACAGCGACTCTCCTACGAGCAGTACTTC
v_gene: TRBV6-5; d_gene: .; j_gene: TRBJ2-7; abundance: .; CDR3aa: CASSYSSGPAWEQYF; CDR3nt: TGTGCCAGCAGTTACTCGAGTGGGCCGGCCTGGGAGCAGTACTTC
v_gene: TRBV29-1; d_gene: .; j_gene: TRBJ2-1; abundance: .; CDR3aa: CSVDSPTGDNEQFF; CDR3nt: TGCAGCGTTGACTCCCCGACAGGAGACAATGAGCAGTTCTTC
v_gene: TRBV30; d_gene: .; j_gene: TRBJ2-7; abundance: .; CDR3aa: CAWSGRGFSYEQYF; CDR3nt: TGTGCCTGGAGTGGTAGGGGTTTCTCCTACGAGCAGTACTTC
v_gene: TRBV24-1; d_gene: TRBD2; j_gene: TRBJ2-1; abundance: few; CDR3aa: CATRDSSGGNEQFF; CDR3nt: TGTGCCACCAGGGATAGTTCGGGAGGGAATGAGCAGTTCTTC
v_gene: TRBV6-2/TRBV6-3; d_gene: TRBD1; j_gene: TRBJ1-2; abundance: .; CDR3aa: CASSYGTPGQGDYGYTF; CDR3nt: TGTGCCAGCAGTTACGGGACCCCGGGACAGGGAGACTATGGCTACACCTTC
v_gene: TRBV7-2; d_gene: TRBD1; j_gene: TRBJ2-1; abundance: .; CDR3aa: CASSKTGGAISDNEQFF; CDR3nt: TGTGCCAGCAGCAAGACAGGGGGCGCGATCTCAGACAATGAGCAGTTCTTC
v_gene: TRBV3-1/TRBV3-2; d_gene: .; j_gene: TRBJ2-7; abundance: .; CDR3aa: CASSQGPYEQYF; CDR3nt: TGTGCCAGCAGCCAAGGGCCTTACGAGCAGTACTTC
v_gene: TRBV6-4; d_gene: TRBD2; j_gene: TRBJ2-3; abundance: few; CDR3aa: CASSLTSGSTDTQYF; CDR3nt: TGTGCCAGCTCCCTTACTAGCGGGAGCACAGATACGCAGTATTTT
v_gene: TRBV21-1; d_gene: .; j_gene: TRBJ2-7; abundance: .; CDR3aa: CASSKELAGVNEQYF; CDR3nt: TGTGCCAGCAGCAAAGAACTAGCGGGAGTGAACGAGCAGTACTTC
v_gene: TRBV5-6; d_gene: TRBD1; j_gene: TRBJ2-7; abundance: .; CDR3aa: CASSLRDRVGYEQYF; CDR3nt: TGTGCCAGCAGCTTGCGGGACAGGGTGGGCTACGAGCAGTACTTC
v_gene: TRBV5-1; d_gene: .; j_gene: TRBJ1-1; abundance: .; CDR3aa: CASSLSTVNTEAFF; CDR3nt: TGCGCCAGCAGCTTGTCGACAGTGAACACTGAAGCTTTCTTT
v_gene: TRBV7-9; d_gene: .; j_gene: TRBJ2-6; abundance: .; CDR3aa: CASNSYRVSGANVLTF; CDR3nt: TGTGCCAGCAATTCCTACAGGGTCTCTGGGGCCAACGTCCTGACTTTC
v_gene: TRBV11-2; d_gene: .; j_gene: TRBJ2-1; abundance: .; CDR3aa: CASSLAGARDEQFF; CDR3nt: TGTGCCAGCAGCTTAGCAGGGGCGAGAGATGAGCAGTTCTTC
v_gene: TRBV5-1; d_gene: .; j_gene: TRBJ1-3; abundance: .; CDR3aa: CASSLAFGNTIYF; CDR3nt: TGCGCCAGCAGCTTGGCCTTCGGAAACACCATATATTTT
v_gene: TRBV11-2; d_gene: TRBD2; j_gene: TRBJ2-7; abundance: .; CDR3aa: CASTRLAGATGYEQYF; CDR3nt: TGTGCCAGCACCCGACTAGCGGGAGCCACAGGCTACGAGCAGTACTTC
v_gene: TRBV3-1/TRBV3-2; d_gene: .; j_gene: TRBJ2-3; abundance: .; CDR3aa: CASSQALGTDTQYF; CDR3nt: TGTGCCAGCAGCCAAGCACTTGGCACAGATACGCAGTATTTT
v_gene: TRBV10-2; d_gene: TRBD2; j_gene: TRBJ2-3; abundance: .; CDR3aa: CASKKIAGGLTDTQYF; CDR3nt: TGCGCCAGCAAAAAGATAGCGGGAGGCCTCACAGATACGCAGTATTTT
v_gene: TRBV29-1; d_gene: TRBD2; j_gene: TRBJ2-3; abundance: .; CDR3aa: CSVEGPQLAGGTDTQYF; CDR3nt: TGCAGCGTTGAAGGTCCTCAACTAGCGGGAGGCACAGATACGCAGTATTTT
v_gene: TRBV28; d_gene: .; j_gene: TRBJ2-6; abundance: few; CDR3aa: CASSGGLAGANVLTF; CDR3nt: TGTGCCAGCAGTGGGGGACTGGCTGGGGCCAACGTCCTGACTTTC
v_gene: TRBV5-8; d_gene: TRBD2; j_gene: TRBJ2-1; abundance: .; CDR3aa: CASSPVDGTTIEQFF; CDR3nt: TGTGCCAGCAGCCCTGTCGATGGGACTACGATTGAGCAGTTCTTC
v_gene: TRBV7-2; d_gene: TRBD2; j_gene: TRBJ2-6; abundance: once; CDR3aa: CASSVKRGTGVGGANVLTF; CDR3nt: TGTGCCAGCAGCGTGAAGCGGGGGACCGGAGTGGGCGGGGCCAACGTCCTGACTTTC
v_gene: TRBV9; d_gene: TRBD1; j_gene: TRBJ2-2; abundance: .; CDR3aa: CASSAGTGGKGTGELFF; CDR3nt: TGTGCCAGCAGCGCCGGGACAGGGGGCAAGGGCACCGGGGAGCTGTTTTTT
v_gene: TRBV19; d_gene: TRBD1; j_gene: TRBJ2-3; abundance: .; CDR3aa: CASRTPGQGTDTQYF; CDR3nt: TGTGCCAGTAGGACCCCGGGACAGGGCACAGATACGCAGTATTTT
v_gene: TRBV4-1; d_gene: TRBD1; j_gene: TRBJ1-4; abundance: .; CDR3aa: CASSLSGTANEKLFF; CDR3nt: TGCGCCAGCAGCCTTTCCGGGACAGCTAATGAAAAACTGTTTTTT
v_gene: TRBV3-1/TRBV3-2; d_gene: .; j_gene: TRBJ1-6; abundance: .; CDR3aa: CASSQVGQGNSPLHF; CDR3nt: TGTGCCAGCAGCCAAGTTGGGCAGGGGAATTCACCCCTCCACTTT
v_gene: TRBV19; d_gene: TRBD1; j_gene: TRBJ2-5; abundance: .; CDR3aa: CASSEQGALGQETQYF; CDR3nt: TGTGCCAGTAGTGAACAGGGGGCGCTGGGTCAAGAGACCCAGTACTTC
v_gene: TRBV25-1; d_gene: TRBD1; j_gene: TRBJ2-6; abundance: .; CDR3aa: CASSELSTGVGANVLTF; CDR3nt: TGTGCCAGCAGTGAATTGTCGACAGGGGTAGGGGCCAACGTCCTGACTTTC
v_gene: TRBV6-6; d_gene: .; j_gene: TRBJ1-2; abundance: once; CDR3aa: CASTKEGGSGYGYTF; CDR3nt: TGTGCCAGCACCAAGGAGGGAGGTTCGGGCTATGGCTACACCTTC
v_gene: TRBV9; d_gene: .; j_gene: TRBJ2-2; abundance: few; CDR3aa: CASSVGSHTGELFF; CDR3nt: TGTGCCAGCAGCGTGGGCTCTCACACCGGGGAGCTGTTTTTT
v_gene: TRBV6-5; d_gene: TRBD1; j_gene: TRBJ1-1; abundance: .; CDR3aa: CATDPGTGNTEAFF; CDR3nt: TGTGCCACCGACCCCGGGACAGGGAACACTGAAGCTTTCTTT
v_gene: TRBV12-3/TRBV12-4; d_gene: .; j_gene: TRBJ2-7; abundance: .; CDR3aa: CASSSAPGEQYF; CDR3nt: TGTGCCAGCAGTTCGGCCCCGGGCGAGCAGTACTTC
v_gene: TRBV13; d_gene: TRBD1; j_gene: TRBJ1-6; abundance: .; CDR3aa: CASSGGTVNSPLHF; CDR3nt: TGTGCCAGCAGCGGCGGGACAGTCAATTCACCCCTCCACTTT
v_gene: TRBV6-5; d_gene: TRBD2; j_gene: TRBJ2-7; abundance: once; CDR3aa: CASRRSGTSAYEQYF; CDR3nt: TGTGCCAGCAGACGCTCCGGGACTAGCGCTTACGAGCAGTACTTC
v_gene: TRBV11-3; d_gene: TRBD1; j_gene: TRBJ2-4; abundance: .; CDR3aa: CASSQGLTGKEYF; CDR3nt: TGTGCCAGCAGCCAAGGCCTGACAGGGAAGGAGTACTTC
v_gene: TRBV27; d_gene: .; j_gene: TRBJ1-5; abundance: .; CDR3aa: CASRTLGTPYSNQPQHF; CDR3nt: TGTGCCAGCAGAACCCTCGGGACACCTTATAGCAATCAGCCCCAGCATTTT
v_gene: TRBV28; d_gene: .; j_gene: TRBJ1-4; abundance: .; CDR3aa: CASGSQGKLFF; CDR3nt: TGTGCCAGCGGATCCCAGGGAAAACTGTTTTTT